This TCR beta chain comes out of a study of cytomegalovirus exposure and HLA in healthy donors. Whole-study context: Genotyping showed roughly 81% of almost 400 donors falling in the Caucasian-associated ancestry cluster.

Study-wide results and limits: The authors listed 164 TCR beta chains as cytomegalovirus-associated. A few V segments could not be told apart, such as TRBV6-2 and TRBV6-3, and were left out.

V was trimmed by 7 bases and J by 5 bases, leaving 17 bases between them. CDR3 length equals 14 residues. Germline CDR1 MNHEY, CDR2 SVGAGI. The PCR was carried out with 60 Vbeta primers and 13 Jbeta primers. Repertoires were generated with immunoSEQ multiplex PCR, while TCRdb's copy carries only in-frame clones and drops some. The table lists approximately 170,000 clones, about three quarters of them singletons, with 4.7% in the top ten. This clone was observed a single time. The antigen remains undetermined. The rearrangement links TRBV6-5 to TRBJ1-1; possibly TRBD1 for D (5 bases). This TCR derives from a young man in good health and CMV-seropositive. Sequencing used PBMCs. The CDR3 DNA reads TGTGCCAGCACCCTGACAGCCGTGCAAACTGAAGCTTTCTTT. It is translated as CASTLTAVQTEAFF.